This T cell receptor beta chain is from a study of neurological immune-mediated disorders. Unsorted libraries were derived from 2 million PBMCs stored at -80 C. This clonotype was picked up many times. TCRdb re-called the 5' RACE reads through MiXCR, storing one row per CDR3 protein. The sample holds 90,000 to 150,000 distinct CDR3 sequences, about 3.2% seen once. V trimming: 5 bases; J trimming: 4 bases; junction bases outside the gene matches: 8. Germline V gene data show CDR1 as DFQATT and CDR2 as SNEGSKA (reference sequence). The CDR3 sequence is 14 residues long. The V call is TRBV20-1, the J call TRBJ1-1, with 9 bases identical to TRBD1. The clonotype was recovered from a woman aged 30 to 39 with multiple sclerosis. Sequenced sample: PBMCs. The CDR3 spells CSAATGTGRTEAFF. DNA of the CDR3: TGCAGTGCTGCAACCGGGACAGGGCGCACTGAAGCTTTCTTT.